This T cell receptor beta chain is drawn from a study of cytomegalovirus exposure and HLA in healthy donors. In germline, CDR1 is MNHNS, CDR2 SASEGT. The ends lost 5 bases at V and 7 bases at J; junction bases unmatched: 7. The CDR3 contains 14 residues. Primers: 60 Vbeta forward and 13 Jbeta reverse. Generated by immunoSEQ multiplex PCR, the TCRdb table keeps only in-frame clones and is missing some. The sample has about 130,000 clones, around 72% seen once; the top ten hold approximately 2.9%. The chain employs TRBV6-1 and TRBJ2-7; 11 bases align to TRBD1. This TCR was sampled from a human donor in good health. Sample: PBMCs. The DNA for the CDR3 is TGTGCCAGCAGTACGGGACAGGGGGTGTGGGAGCAGTACTTC. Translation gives CASSTGQGVWEQYF.